This record looks at one T cell receptor (beta chain) sequence and its context. Its antigen is unknown. This may be a read error: a much more frequent sequence differs by one nucleotide. Cultured CD4+ T-cell DNA underwent Oncomine TCR Beta short-read sequencing. Using the QIAamp micro DNA kit, genomic DNA was extracted from the CD4+ T cells that had been cultured. TCRdb ran MiXCR on the PCR reads and lists one entry per CDR3 protein. The table has under 4,500 distinct CDR3 sequences, roughly 20% seen once. The source of the sample is a study of vaccination and CD4 T cells after COVID-19. Documented treatment: roughly ten-day PBMC culture with coronavirus spike peptide pools or control peptides (ViraFEST assay). After removal of 4 bases from V and 6 bases from J, the junction contained 8 bases not matched to a gene. This CDR3 spans 16 amino acids. Germline-derived CDR1 and CDR2 are SGHVS and FNYEAQ.

The material was CD4+ T cells from blood, cultured in vitro, obtained after SARS-CoV-2 vaccination. This receptor was obtained from a human donor who had recovered from COVID-19. The chain couples TRBV7-6 to TRBJ2-1; TRBD2 agrees at 11 bases. The CDR3 sequence is CASSSRLAGPCNEQFF. The CDR3 bases are TGTGCCAGCAGCTCTCGACTAGCGGGGCCCTGCAATGAGCAGTTCTTC.